These T cell receptor beta chains were read from a single sample in a study of blood T cells in healthy people across ages. In TCRdb, the 5' RACE reads were re-called with MiXCR into one record per CDR3 protein. Of 1.5 million to 2 million distinct CDR3 sequences in the sample, less than 50% were seen once. What was sequenced was blood. These receptors were taken from a woman in her thirties or forties in good health. Each CDR3 is given with its conserved first and last residue. The order of the fields is clone size, V gene, J gene, D gene, CDR3 protein, CDR3 DNA. The D gene is left open where the match is weak. The size entry is marked missing in some rows and otherwise reads once, few, many or a size class.

>.|TRBV3-1|TRBJ2-1|.
CASSQDQIPYNEQFF
TGTGCCAGCAGCCAAGATCAAATCCCCTACAATGAGCAGTTCTTC
>few|TRBV27|TRBJ2-3|.
CASSHQEQGPSTDTQYF
TGTGCCAGCAGCCACCAAGAACAGGGTCCTAGCACAGATACGCAGTATTTT
>few|TRBV29-1|TRBJ2-1|TRBD1
CSVAGTGAGTDNEQFF
TGCAGCGTCGCTGGGACAGGGGCGGGGACAGACAATGAGCAGTTCTTC
>.|TRBV7-8|TRBJ2-6|TRBD1
CASSIGTGTGANVLTF
TGTGCCAGCAGCATCGGGACAGGGACTGGGGCCAACGTCCTGACTTTC
>.|TRBV20-1|TRBJ2-3|.
CSARLPGDTQYF
TGCAGTGCTAGGTTACCAGGGGATACGCAGTATTTT
>.|TRBV28|TRBJ2-7|.
CASSYRRGPFSYEQYF
TGTGCCAGCAGCTACCGCAGGGGTCCCTTTTCCTACGAGCAGTACTTC
>few|TRBV5-1|TRBJ2-5|.
CASSSNIGETQYF
TGCGCCAGCAGCTCCAATATCGGGGAGACCCAGTACTTC
>few|TRBV13|TRBJ2-5|.
CASSPGMGTQYF
TGTGCCAGCAGCCCTGGTATGGGGACCCAGTACTTC
>few|TRBV12-3/TRBV12-4|TRBJ1-5|.
CASSFERGDNSQPQHF
TGTGCCAGCAGTTTCGAAAGGGGGGATAATAGTCAGCCCCAGCATTTT
>.|TRBV6-5|TRBJ1-2|.
CASRKGGRGIYGYTF
TGTGCCAGCAGAAAGGGGGGACGGGGGATCTATGGCTACACCTTC
>.|TRBV28|TRBJ2-6|.
CASSLNPGASVLTF
TGTGCCAGCAGTTTAAACCCCGGGGCCAGCGTCCTGACTTTC
>.|TRBV6-1|TRBJ1-2|TRBD1
CASSESPMDRSYTF
TGTGCCAGCAGTGAGTCACCCATGGACAGGTCCTACACCTTC
>.|TRBV5-1|TRBJ1-1|.
CASSLDSVRTEAFF
TGCGCCAGCAGCTTGGATTCCGTAAGGACTGAAGCTTTCTTT
>few|TRBV20-1|TRBJ2-7|.
CSASPGRVEYF
TGCAGTGCTAGCCCCGGCCGTGTGGAGTACTTC
>.|TRBV28|TRBJ1-2|.
CASRSRAPRGYTF
TGTGCCAGCAGGAGCCGGGCCCCGCGAGGCTACACCTTC
>few|TRBV5-1|TRBJ2-7|TRBD2
CASSRQGVAGSYEQYF
TGCGCCAGCAGCCGACAAGGAGTAGCGGGGAGCTACGAGCAGTACTTC
>few|TRBV4-3|TRBJ1-2|.
CASSQVSEQASGYTF
TGCGCCAGCAGCCAAGTAAGCGAACAGGCAAGTGGCTACACCTTC
>few|TRBV21-1|TRBJ2-2|.
CASTTGELFF
TGTGCCAGCACCACCGGGGAGCTGTTTTTT
>.|TRBV28|TRBJ2-1|.
CASSALRGSSYNEQFF
TGTGCCAGCAGTGCTCTAAGGGGGAGCTCCTACAATGAGCAGTTCTTC
>.|TRBV6-2/TRBV6-3|TRBJ2-7|.
CTTTSGPLHPYNEQYF
TGTACCACCACAAGCGGGCCGCTCCACCCCTACAATGAGCAGTACTTC
>.|TRBV21-1|TRBJ2-7|.
CASRPRKGGEQYF
TGTGCCAGCCGTCCGCGAAAGGGTGGGGAGCAGTACTTC
>.|TRBV7-6|TRBJ2-3|TRBD2
CASSLDPRLAGRADTQYF
TGTGCCAGCAGCTTAGACCCAAGGCTAGCGGGGAGGGCAGATACGCAGTATTTT
>.|TRBV5-1|TRBJ1-2|.
CASSEHTQGTPYGYTF
TGCGCCAGCAGCGAGCACACCCAGGGCACTCCCTATGGCTACACCTTC
>few|TRBV7-2|TRBJ2-1|TRBD1
CASSFYTTGGRRGNEQFF
TGTGCCAGCAGCTTTTACACTACAGGGGGCAGGAGGGGCAATGAGCAGTTCTTC
>.|TRBV4-1|TRBJ2-5|.
CASSQETETQYF
TGCGCCAGCAGCCAAGAAACAGAGACCCAGTACTTC
>.|TRBV7-3|TRBJ2-1|.
CASSSDIAYNEQFF
TGTGCCAGCAGTTCCGACATCGCCTACAATGAGCAGTTCTTC
>once|TRBV6-2/TRBV6-3|TRBJ2-1|TRBD2
CASSSVGGYNEQFF
TGTGCCAGCAGTTCGGTGGGGGGGTACAATGAGCAGTTCTTC
>.|TRBV7-9|TRBJ2-6|.
CASSLIPDVLTF
TGTGCCAGCAGCTTAATCCCCGACGTCCTGACTTTC
>.|TRBV7-9|TRBJ1-2|.
CASSLGQPPYGYTF
TGTGCCAGCAGCTTAGGCCAGCCACCCTATGGCTACACCTTC
>.|TRBV28|TRBJ2-7|.
CASSSGIWEQYF
TGTGCCAGCAGTTCAGGGATCTGGGAGCAGTACTTC
>.|TRBV7-2|TRBJ2-1|.
CASSFSRDYNEQFF
TGTGCCAGCAGTTTCTCAAGGGATTACAATGAGCAGTTCTTC
>few|TRBV4-1|TRBJ2-7|.
CASSQAPADYEQYF
TGCGCCAGCAGCCAAGCCCCCGCCGACTACGAGCAGTACTTC
>.|TRBV19|TRBJ2-7|TRBD1
CASSSVTGGPYEQYF
TGTGCCAGTAGTTCCGTGACAGGGGGACCCTACGAGCAGTACTTC
>.|TRBV12-3/TRBV12-4|TRBJ2-3|TRBD1
CASRRTGRVDTQYF
TGTGCCAGCAGACGGACAGGGCGAGTAGATACGCAGTATTTT
>few|TRBV20-1|TRBJ2-5|.
CSARVPASQETQYF
TGCAGTGCTAGAGTCCCAGCTTCCCAAGAGACCCAGTACTTC
>.|TRBV7-8|TRBJ2-2|TRBD2
CASSPRTSLPGELFF
TGTGCCAGCAGCCCTCGGACTAGCCTACCCGGGGAGCTGTTTTTT
>.|TRBV29-1|TRBJ2-4|.
CSVEGLKRDIQYF
TGCAGCGTTGAGGGATTGAAACGGGACATTCAGTACTTC
>.|TRBV12-5|TRBJ2-1|.
CASGLVQSGRGEQFF
TGTGCTAGTGGTTTGGTACAGTCCGGTAGGGGAGAGCAGTTCTTC
>.|TRBV18|TRBJ2-5|.
CASSPARVEEETQYF
TGTGCCAGCTCACCAGCCAGGGTTGAGGAAGAGACCCAGTACTTC
>.|TRBV6-2/TRBV6-3|TRBJ2-3|.
CASSYRFVDTQYF
TGTGCCAGCAGTTACAGGTTCGTTGATACGCAGTATTTT
>.|TRBV4-3|TRBJ1-2|.
CASSQEWGGLGGYTF
TGCGCCAGCAGCCAAGAATGGGGAGGGTTAGGTGGCTACACCTTC
>.|TRBV6-2/TRBV6-3|TRBJ2-1|.
CASSYWRATANEQFF
TGTGCCAGCAGTTATTGGAGGGCAACTGCTAATGAGCAGTTCTTC
>.|TRBV13|TRBJ1-2|TRBD1
CASSLGRGQDGYTF
TGTGCCAGCAGCTTAGGCAGGGGGCAAGATGGCTACACCTTC
>few|TRBV4-1|TRBJ2-1|.
CTSSQFPGDNEQFF
TGCACCAGCAGCCAATTTCCAGGGGACAATGAGCAGTTCTTC
>.|TRBV5-1|TRBJ2-1|.
CASSLVGKNEQFF
TGCGCCAGCAGCTTGGTGGGAAAGAATGAGCAGTTCTTC
>few|TRBV28|TRBJ2-7|TRBD2
CASSSLAGGPREQYF
TGTGCCAGCAGTTCGCTAGCGGGGGGGCCTCGGGAGCAGTACTTC
>.|TRBV20-1|TRBJ1-1|TRBD1
CSATGQGADLKEAFF
TGCAGTGCCACCGGACAGGGGGCCGATTTGAAGGAAGCTTTCTTT
>.|TRBV6-5|TRBJ1-2|.
CASSYWENYGYTF
TGTGCCAGCAGTTACTGGGAGAACTATGGCTACACCTTC
>.|TRBV7-9|TRBJ1-5|.
CASSLNGWGNQPQHF
TGTGCCAGCAGCTTAAATGGGTGGGGCAATCAGCCCCAGCATTTT
>.|TRBV7-3|TRBJ2-3|.
CASSSQGMGTDTQYF
TGTGCCAGCAGCTCTCAGGGGATGGGCACAGATACGCAGTATTTT
>few|TRBV5-1|TRBJ2-5|TRBD1
CASSQDTGERETQYF
TGCGCCAGCAGCCAAGATACAGGGGAGCGAGAGACCCAGTACTTC
>.|TRBV20-1|TRBJ2-5|.
CSATPSARETQYF
TGCAGTGCGACCCCTTCGGCACGAGAGACCCAGTACTTC
>.|TRBV7-2|TRBJ2-7|TRBD1
CASSEQGSYQYF
TGTGCCAGCAGCGAACAGGGGAGTTACCAGTACTTC